The 19 T cell receptor beta chains reported below all come from one sample, sequenced in a study of molecular identifiers for immune sequencing clone quantification. Using its own MiXCR run on the PCR reads, TCRdb lists one record per CDR3 protein. Altogether about 500,000 distinct CDR3 sequences are present, 20% to 25% being singletons, with the ten largest covering 0.7% to 1%. The specimen sequenced was naive CD8+ T cells from blood, with Jurkat cell RNA spiked in. Subset meaning: FACS-sorted CD8+CD4-CCR7+CD45RA+ naive T cells. The receptors stem from a human donor in good health. Some libraries in this study had Jurkat cell RNA spiked in.

There are many counts of this clonotype. This chain joins TRBV28 and TRBJ2-7, with 9 bases aligning to TRBD2. V was clipped by 6 bases and J by 3 bases; unmatched bases: 6. CDR1 and CDR2 (germline): MDHEN, SYDVKM. The CDR3 runs to 14 residues. CDR3 nucleotides: TGTGCCAGCAGCGGGTCAGCGGGGGGCTACGAGCAGTACTTC. Amino acid sequence: CASSGSAGGYEQYF.

Turning to this clonotype: A single base separates this from a much larger clone, so it may be a read error. This chain links TRBV5-1 with TRBJ2-1; D not certain. CDR1 is SGHRS and CDR2 is YFSETQ in the germline V gene. CDR3 size: 13 residues. Written as DNA, the CDR3 is TGCGCCAGCAGACTTGACTCCTGCAATGAGCAGTTCTTC. Translated, it gives CASRLDSCNEQFF.

V is TRBV7-9 and J is TRBJ2-5; 15 nucleotides match TRBD2. In germline, CDR1 is SEHNR, CDR2 FQNEAQ (reference sequence). J gave up 1 base and V 5 bases, and 8 bases lay outside the gene matches. This CDR3 has 18 residues. The chain's CDR3 is CASSPRTSGGAIQETQYF. CDR3 coding DNA: TGTGCCAGCAGCCCCAGGACTAGCGGGGGGGCCATCCAAGAGACCCAGTACTTC.

The sample holds many counts of this clonotype. The chain combines TRBV7-8 with TRBJ2-3, with 12 bases fitting TRBD2. V lost 1 base, J lost 1 base, and 6 bases stayed unmatched. Looked up from germline, CDR1 is SGHVS and CDR2 is FQNEAQ. The CDR3 is 18 amino acids. DNA of the CDR3: TGTGCCAGCAGCTTAGGTCTAGCGGGGGGGCGGGGCACAGATACGCAGTATTTT. Translating it yields CASSLGLAGGRGTDTQYF.

The chain uses TRBV7-8 and TRBJ2-7, with D perhaps being TRBD1 or TRBD2 (5 bases each). Germline CDR1 is SGHVS and CDR2 is FQNEAQ. V was cut by 5 bases and J by 1 base, with 18 bases left in between. CDR3 length: 16 residues. The CDR3 loop reads CASSGAVGVFSYEQYF. The CDR3 coding sequence is TGTGCCAGCAGCGGGGCTGTCGGGGTATTTTCCTACGAGCAGTACTTC.

This clonotype appeared many times. The chain carries TRBV4-2 and TRBJ2-3; D not certain. V was pared by 1 base and J by 0 bases, with 11 bases between. Germline V gene lookup returns CDR1 LGHNA and CDR2 YNFKEQ. CDR3 size: 16 residues. The CDR3 protein is CASSQVGSASTDTQYF. The CDR3 DNA reads as TGTGCCAGCAGCCAAGTCGGATCGGCTAGCACAGATACGCAGTATTTT.

The V gene is TRBV6-1, the J gene TRBJ1-1; TRBD1 matches at 7 bases. The CDR3 contains 14 residues. Germline V gives CDR1 MNHNS, CDR2 SASEGT. Germline trimming cut 3 bases from V and 4 bases from J; bases unmatched to any gene: 5. CDR3 protein: CASSEEGAFTEAFF. The CDR3 coding sequence is TGTGCCAGCAGTGAGGAGGGGGCGTTCACTGAAGCTTTCTTT.

This clonotype came up a few times. The J gene is TRBJ2-7, the V gene TRBV25-1; the D is unclear. The V end was cut by 2 bases, the J end by 2 bases, with 7 bases between. The CDR3 totals 13 residues. Germline values: CDR1 MGHDK, CDR2 SYGVNS. The CDR3, as DNA: TGTGCCAGCAGTGAAGCACAGACCTACGAGCAGTACTTC. It encodes CASSEAQTYEQYF.

This clonotype was detected only a few times. This may come from a read error, since a much larger clone is one base off. The V gene is TRBV29-1, the J gene TRBJ1-1, with a weak D call TRBD1 (5 bases). The CDR3 has 13 residues. Germline values: CDR1 SQVTM, CDR2 ANQGSEA. The V and J ends lost 6 bases and 9 bases respectively, with 20 bases between them. The CDR3 is CSVGPSGDLKAFF. In DNA, the CDR3 is TGCAGCGTGGGCCCTTCGGGGGACCTAAAAGCTTTCTTT.

In its sample, this clonotype was seen a few times. The V gene is TRBV18, the J gene TRBJ1-1, with unresolved D. The length of the CDR3 is 17 residues. With 0 bases removed from V and 5 bases from J, the gap between germline ends came to 19 bases. Germline-derived CDR1 and CDR2 are KGHSH and LQKENI. CDR3 DNA sequence: TGTGCCAGCTCACCACCGGGGATATTAGTGTATCGGACTGAAGCTTTCTTT. This translates into CASSPPGILVYRTEAFF.

Concerning this clonotype itself: This may arise from a read error, as a much more abundant clone is one base away. As DNA, the CDR3 is TGTGCCAGCAGCTTGATGACAGGGAACGAAAAACTGTTTTTT. Translating gives CASSLMTGNEKLFF. This rearrangement joins TRBV5-4 to TRBJ1-4; 7 positions agree with TRBD1. Germline CDR1 reads SGHNT; CDR2 reads YYREEE (reference sequence). CDR3 length: 14 residues. After removal of 1 base from V and 8 bases from J, the junction contained 5 bases not matched to a gene.

At least ten counts were recorded for this clonotype. This sequence joins TRBV20-1 and TRBJ2-7; 11 nucleotides match TRBD2. Germline loops: CDR1 DFQATT, CDR2 SNEGSKA (reference sequence). This CDR3 comprises 15 residues. The V gene end was trimmed by 5 bases and the J gene end by 3 bases; junction bases not matched to a gene: 9. The CDR3 bases are TGCAGTGCTCTCCCGACTAGCGGGGCCATCTACGAGCAGTACTTC. Amino acids: CSALPTSGAIYEQYF.

This chain uses TRBV9 with TRBJ2-5; D call uncertain. Germline CDR1 and CDR2: SGDLS and YYNGEE. CDR3 length: 12 residues. Trimming shortened V by 0 bases and J by 5 bases, and 5 bases separated the two germline ends. CDR3 region: CASSVGMETQYF. CDR3 nucleotide sequence: TGTGCCAGCAGCGTAGGAATGGAGACCCAGTACTTC. The full variable domain, completed using reference TRBV9 and TRBJ2-5, is DSGVTQTPKHLITATGQRVTLRCSPRSGDLSVYWYQQSLDQGLQFLIQYYNGEERAKGNILERFSAQQFPDLHSELNLSSLELGDSALYFCASSVGMETQYFGPGTRLLVL.

A few counts support this clonotype. The chain uses TRBV27 and TRBJ2-7; D ambiguous. This CDR3 region has 14 residues. Trimming took 5 bases from V and 5 from J, leaving 16 bases between them. Germline V gives CDR1 MNHEY, CDR2 SMNVEV (reference sequence). CDR3 nucleotides: TGTGCCAGCAGTCCCCTCCCCATGAGGAACGAGCAGTACTTC. Protein: CASSPLPMRNEQYF.

This clonotype was counted between two and nine times. The chain couples TRBV30 to TRBJ2-5; 10 nucleotides agree with TRBD2. This CDR3 is 13 amino acids long. Germline V gives CDR1 GTSNPN, CDR2 SVGIG (reference sequence). V dropped 4 bases and J dropped 3; count of bases not matched to a gene: 2. CDR3 sequence reads: CAWKGLAEETQYF. CDR3 DNA: TGTGCCTGGAAAGGACTAGCGGAAGAGACCCAGTACTTC. The full variable domain, rest sourced from reference TRBV30 and TRBJ2-5, is SQTIHQWPATLVQPVGSPLSLECTVEGTSNPNLYWYRQAAGRGLQLLFYSVGIGQISSEVPQNLSASRPQDRQFILSSKKLLLSDSGFYLCAWKGLAEETQYFGPGTRLLVL.

This clonotype was detected only once. A much larger clonotype is one base distant, so this may be a read error. V gene TRBV25-1 combines with J gene TRBJ2-7; D not resolved. Germline assignment: CDR1 MGHDK and CDR2 SYGVNS. The CDR3 sequence is 13 residues long. The CDR3 spells CASGELGRYEQYF. CDR3 nucleotides: TGTGCCAGCGGTGAGCTTGGCCGGTACGAGCAGTACTTC.

This clonotype was detected only a few times. The chain couples TRBV12-3 or TRBV12-4 to TRBJ1-4; D gene unclear. The CDR3 sequence is 14 residues long. V lost 3 bases and J lost 0, with 5 bases in between. CDR3 residues: CASSLSATNEKLFF. Written as DNA, the CDR3 is TGTGCCAGCAGTTTGTCTGCAACTAATGAAAAACTGTTTTTT.

This clonotype occurred many times. This rearrangement joins TRBV12-3 or TRBV12-4 to TRBJ2-3, with 8 bases lining up with TRBD2. CDR3 length equals 14 residues. With V trimmed by 5 bases and J by 2 bases, 3 bases remained unmatched. CDR3 sequence: CASSSSGNTDTQYF. Written as DNA, the CDR3 is TGTGCCAGCAGTAGTAGCGGGAACACAGATACGCAGTATTTT.

Only a few counts were recorded for this clonotype. V and J are TRBV20-1 and TRBJ2-7, with 7 bases identical to TRBD2. In germline, CDR1 is DFQATT, CDR2 SNEGSKA (reference sequence). V trimming: 5 bases; J trimming: 0 bases; junction bases outside the gene matches: 13. The CDR3 covers 16 residues. CDR3 loop: CSAPPGEGSFSYEQYF. Written as DNA, the CDR3 is TGCAGTGCTCCCCCCGGGGAGGGATCATTCTCCTACGAGCAGTACTTC.